A selection of T cell receptor beta chains follows, all from one sample in a study of shared clonotypes between healthy human individuals. Here immunoSEQ multiplex PCR was the method, and the copy in TCRdb shows in-frame clones only, minus some. The repertoire consists of over a million clones, with 96% occurring once and the leading ten covering over 1%. The specimen sequenced was naive CD4+ T cells sorted from blood. Receptor source: a man between 25 and 39 years old in good health. CDR3s leave out the opening cysteine and the closing phenylalanine or tryptophan. The order of the fields is CDR3 length, V gene, J gene, CDR3 protein.

>11|TRBV18|TRBJ2-7
ASSIGQGYEQY
>13|TRBV4-1|TRBJ2-7
ASSQPLAFSYEQY
>12|TRBV7-2|TRBJ2-7
ASTPTSGTYEQY
>15|TRBV13|TRBJ2-7
ASSLSVLAGEWYEQY
>11|TRBV5-6|TRBJ2-7
ASRLRGVGEQY
>11|TRBV29-1|TRBJ2-3
SGSRGLADTQY
>12|TRBV28|TRBJ2-5
ASSFKGWEETQY
>12|TRBV2|TRBJ2-7
ASSPGGTAYEQY
>14|TRBV15|TRBJ2-1
ATSRADWYSYNEQF
>14|TRBV18|TRBJ1-5
ASSLRQAQGNQPQH
>15|TRBV19|TRBJ1-5
ASSIRGTPTSGQPQH
>12|TRBV11-2|TRBJ1-1
ASRVHERNTEAF
>17|TRBV27|TRBJ2-6
ASRPGRSLGYSGANVLT
>14|TRBV2|TRBJ2-6
ASTRGQGSGANVLT
>13|TRBV5-1|TRBJ2-7
ASSLAFGRSYEQY
>14|TRBV25-1|TRBJ2-3
ASSEYRGGPTDTQY
>13|TRBV7-2|TRBJ1-4
ASSSGGRAQEKLF
>15|TRBV29-1|TRBJ2-6
SVVDRAEPSGANVLT